This passage covers 26 T cell receptor beta chains from one sample sequenced in a study of beta chain features in type 1 diabetes. Broader study findings: A moderate, significant TCRB CDR3 shortening appeared in type 1 diabetes across four CD4+ subsets.

Their antigen targets remain unknown. Of the isolated RNA, all was reverse transcribed, and so the sequenced material was expressed TCRB transcripts. The assay was immunoSEQ multiplex PCR, and TCRdb's table has in-frame clones only and misses some. The data contain some 660,000 clones, more than 12% of them singletons. Sequencing was done on a sample of naive CD4+ T cells from blood. Receptor source: a man aged 18 to 35 with type 1 diabetes.

A few counts support this clone. Other DNA sequences in this sample translate to the same CDR3. This chain connects TRBV5-1 to TRBJ1-2, with D maybe TRBD1 (6 bases). This CDR3 contains 13 residues. V lost 0 bases and J 3 bases, leaving 6 bases between the germline ends. The germline V gene encodes CDR1 SGHRS and CDR2 YFSETQ. The CDR3 loop is CASSLGTDYGYTF. CDR3 DNA: TGCGCCAGCAGCTTGGGGACAGACTATGGCTACACCTTC.

This clone was picked up a small number of times. The V gene is TRBV6-6, the J gene TRBJ1-1; 7 bases match TRBD1. Trimming at V came to 2 bases and at J to 4 bases, leaving 7 bases not matched to a gene. Germline loops: CDR1 MNHNY, CDR2 SVGAGI (reference sequence). This CDR3 comprises 15 residues. Written as DNA, the CDR3 is TGTGCCAGCAGTTACGGGAGGCAGGGGGGCACTGAAGCTTTCTTT. Its protein is CASSYGRQGGTEAFF.

This clone showed up just a few times. The chain joins TRBV5-4 to TRBJ1-2; 7 nucleotides line up with TRBD1. Unmatched junction bases numbered 10, after V lost 4 bases and J lost 4 bases. CDR3 length equals 15 residues. Germline CDR1 reads SGHNT; CDR2 reads YYREEE (reference sequence). CDR3 sequence: CASSPTTDRVYGYTF. CDR3 bases: TGTGCCAGCAGCCCCACTACAGACAGGGTCTATGGCTACACCTTC.

Comment on this clone: The sample contains more than one DNA sequence encoding this CDR3. The V call is TRBV29-1, the J call TRBJ1-1; perhaps TRBD1 as D (6 bases). Deletions cut 1 base from V and 5 bases from J, with 11 bases between. CDR1 is SQVTM and CDR2 is ANQGSEA in the germline V gene. CDR3 length equals 13 residues. The chain's CDR3 is CSVEGQGLTEAFF. CDR3 bases: TGCAGCGTTGAAGGTCAGGGGTTGACTGAAGCTTTCTTT.

The chain recombines TRBV27 with TRBJ1-2; D gene ambiguous. Between the trimmed V and J ends, which lost 5 bases and 2 bases, there was a span of 15 bases. Germline assignment: CDR1 MNHEY and CDR2 SMNVEV (reference sequence). This CDR3 comprises 15 residues. The CDR3 DNA follows: TGTGCCAGCAGTCCATTCTGGACCGCGAACTATGGCTACACCTTC. It translates to CASSPFWTANYGYTF.

This clone turned up a few times. This rearrangement joins TRBV30 to TRBJ2-5; 10 nucleotides align to TRBD2. J was trimmed by 5 bases and V by 8 bases; bases with no gene match: 14. The germline CDR1 and CDR2 sequences are GTSNPN and SVGIG (reference sequence). The CDR3 is 15 amino acids. The CDR3 loop reads CAHRTSGNPTETQYF. The CDR3 DNA is TGTGCCCACAGGACTAGCGGTAATCCCACGGAGACCCAGTACTTC.

The chain is built from TRBV5-6 and TRBJ1-1; D remains ambiguous. Germline loops: CDR1 SGHDT, CDR2 YYEEEE. V lost 4 bases to trimming and J lost 1 base, with 11 bases between them. The CDR3 loop spans 14 amino acids. CDR3 nucleotide sequence: TGTGCCAGCAGCAGTGGGGTCGAGAACACTGAAGCTTTCTTT. Translating gives CASSSGVENTEAFF.

The V gene is TRBV29-1, the J gene TRBJ2-1, with 9 bases identical to TRBD1. Germline V gene data show CDR1 as SQVTM and CDR2 as ANQGSEA. The CDR3 runs to 12 residues. V lost 7 bases to trimming and J lost 4 bases; unmatched junction nucleotides: 2. The DNA of the CDR3 is TGCAGCGGGACAGGGGTTTACAATGAGCAGTTCTTC. It encodes CSGTGVYNEQFF.

A few counts support this clone. The J gene is TRBJ2-7, the V gene TRBV30; D gene unclear. CDR1 is GTSNPN, CDR2 SVGIG, per germline (reference sequence). Trimming shortened V by 3 bases and J by 4 bases, and 7 bases separated the two germline ends. There are 11 residues in the CDR3. The chain's CDR3 is CAWRSQYEQYF. The CDR3, as DNA: TGTGCCTGGAGGTCACAATACGAGCAGTACTTC.

This chain uses TRBV30 with TRBJ2-1, with no clear D. Looked up from germline, CDR1 is GTSNPN and CDR2 is SVGIG (reference sequence). V was pared by 3 bases and J by 2 bases, with 5 bases between. This CDR3 region has 12 residues. The DNA for the CDR3 is TGTGCCTGGAGGCCTGCCTACAATGAGCAGTTCTTC. Protein product: CAWRPAYNEQFF.

The J gene is TRBJ1-1, the V gene TRBV7-2, with 8 bases matching TRBD1. J was trimmed by 2 bases and V by 5 bases; bases with no gene match: 7. Per the germline V gene, CDR1 is SGHTA and CDR2 is FQGNSA. This CDR3 is built from 15 residues. The CDR3 region is CASSVQTGANTEAFF. The CDR3 DNA follows: TGTGCCAGCAGCGTACAGACAGGGGCTAACACTGAAGCTTTCTTT.

V and J are TRBV18 and TRBJ1-1; perhaps TRBD1 as D (5 bases). There are 17 residues in the CDR3. Trimming left V 4 bases short and J 1 base short, with 19 bases between. Germline V lookup: CDR1 KGHSH, CDR2 LQKENI. The CDR3 region is CASSLYSGQSGNTEAFF. The CDR3, as DNA: TGTGCCAGCTCACTCTATTCGGGGCAGTCAGGGAACACTGAAGCTTTCTTT.

This clone was seen more than once but under ten times. The chain uses TRBV7-6 and TRBJ2-1, with 9 nucleotides matching TRBD1. The V and J ends lost 0 bases and 5 bases, in that order; junction bases with no gene match: 8. CDR1 is SGHVS, CDR2 FNYEAQ, per germline. The CDR3 runs to 17 residues. Here the CDR3 DNA reads TGTGCCAGCAGCTTAGCCAGGGGGACAGGGCCAAACAATGAGCAGTTCTTC. Its protein is CASSLARGTGPNNEQFF. The full variable domain, its missing parts supplied by reference TRBV7-6 and TRBJ2-1, is GAGVSQSPRYKVTKRGQDVALRCDPISGHVSLYWYRQALGQGPEFLTYFNYEAQQDKSGLPNDRFSAERPEGSISTLTIQRTEQRDSAMYRCASSLARGTGPNNEQFFGPGTRLTVL.

This clone has just a few counts. The gene calls are TRBV18 and TRBJ2-4; a weak D match, TRBD2 (6 bases). The CDR3 totals 12 residues. Trimming shortened V by 5 bases and J by 8 bases, and 10 bases separated the two germline ends. Germline V lookup: CDR1 KGHSH, CDR2 LQKENI. Here the CDR3 DNA reads TGTGCCAGCTCAGGAGGGGATGACATTCAGTACTTC. Translated: CASSGGDDIQYF.

Only a few counts were recorded for this clone. V is TRBV30 and J is TRBJ2-6, with D tentatively TRBD1 (5 bases). The CDR3 consists of 13 residues. The germline CDR1 and CDR2 sequences are GTSNPN and SVGIG (reference sequence). The CDR3 here is CAGQGQGANVLTF. Here the CDR3 DNA reads TGTGCTGGCCAGGGCCAAGGGGCCAACGTCCTGACTTTC.

V is TRBV9 and J is TRBJ1-6; D possibly corresponds to TRBD1 (5 bases). The CDR3 runs 15 residues. Germline CDR1 and CDR2: SGDLS and YYNGEE. V gave up 0 bases and J gave up 10 bases, with 14 bases separating them. The chain's CDR3 is CASSVEPGLGSPLHF. The DNA for the CDR3 is TGTGCCAGCAGCGTAGAGCCGGGACTCGGGTCACCCCTCCACTTT.

This rearrangement joins TRBV4-1 to TRBJ2-1; 8 nucleotides line up with TRBD2. Germline CDR1 MGHRA, CDR2 YSYEKL. The CDR3 spans 15 residues. V lost 8 bases and J lost 1; bases outside the gene matches: 7. The CDR3 loop is CASRLSSGSYNEQFF. The CDR3 DNA reads as TGCGCCAGCCGACTTTCTAGCGGGTCCTACAATGAGCAGTTCTTC.

This clone was counted between two and nine times. The chain recombines TRBV9 with TRBJ2-3; TRBD1 matches 7 bases. V shed 4 bases, J shed 1 base, and the junction held 3 bases outside the gene matches. Germline V lookup: CDR1 SGDLS, CDR2 YYNGEE. CDR3 size: 14 residues. CDR3 in amino acids: CASSPQGGTDTQYF. Written as DNA, the CDR3 is TGTGCCAGCAGCCCCCAGGGGGGCACAGATACGCAGTATTTT.

This chain uses TRBV7-2 with TRBJ2-7; TRBD1 matches at 8 bases. The CDR3 sequence is 17 residues long. Trimming removed 0 bases from V and 0 bases from J; junction bases left unmatched: 7. The germline V gene has CDR1 SGHTA and CDR2 FQGNSA. The CDR3, as DNA: TGTGCCAGCAGCTTAGCGACAGGGGCACCGTCCTCCTACGAGCAGTACTTC. Encoded protein: CASSLATGAPSSYEQYF.

As to this clone: The sample holds other DNA sequences that translate to the same CDR3. This chain uses TRBV6-5 with TRBJ1-6; no firm D call. Trimming removed 6 bases from V and 0 bases from J, with 3 bases in between. The CDR3 has 13 residues. Germline CDR1 is MNHEY and CDR2 is SVGAGI. The chain's CDR3 is CASRSSYNSPLHF. The DNA for the CDR3 is TGTGCCAGCAGGAGCTCCTATAATTCACCCCTCCACTTT.

V is TRBV6-5 and J is TRBJ1-1; D unresolved. V dropped 7 bases and J dropped 4 bases, with 13 bases sitting between them. The CDR3 covers 13 residues. Germline lookup yields CDR1 MNHEY and CDR2 SVGAGI. CDR3 sequence: CASTEDGLTEAFF. The CDR3 region has the DNA TGTGCCAGCACCGAGGACGGGCTCACTGAAGCTTTCTTT.

This chain links TRBV21-1 with TRBJ1-2; the D call TRBD1 from the table was never checked on the DNA. TRBV21-1 is annotated as a pseudogene. The CDR3 extends over 14 amino acids. The CDR3 DNA reads TGTGCCAGCAACCCGGGACAGGGGAAATATGGCTACACCTTC. Translating gives CASNPGQGKYGYTF.

The rearrangement uses TRBV5-1 and TRBJ2-1, with 9 bases aligning to TRBD2. With V trimmed by 3 bases and J by 4 bases, 2 bases remained unmatched. The CDR3 has 14 residues. Germline CDR1 SGHRS, CDR2 YFSETQ. The CDR3 DNA follows: TGCGCCAGCAGCTCCGGACTAGCGTACAATGAGCAGTTCTTC. Amino acid sequence: CASSSGLAYNEQFF.

Turning to this clone: Other DNA sequences within the sample encode an identical CDR3. This chain joins TRBV9 and TRBJ2-5, with no clear D. This CDR3 has 12 residues. V was cut by 0 bases and J by 2 bases, with 2 bases left in between. In germline, CDR1 is SGDLS, CDR2 YYNGEE. CDR3 DNA sequence: TGTGCCAGCAGCGTAGCTCAAGAGACCCAGTACTTC. Amino acids: CASSVAQETQYF.

V usage is TRBV27 and J usage is TRBJ2-7, with D hard to call. Trimming took 0 bases from V and 3 from J, leaving 12 bases between them. Germline V gene sequence: CDR1 MNHEY, CDR2 SMNVEV (reference sequence). The CDR3 runs 15 residues. The CDR3 DNA follows: TGTGCCAGCAGTTTATCGTGGCAGCCCCTCTACGAGCAGTACTTC. This codes for CASSLSWQPLYEQYF.

This clone was counted between two and nine times. V is TRBV18 and J is TRBJ1-4; tentatively, D is TRBD1 (5 bases). With 3 bases removed from V and 12 bases from J, the gap between germline ends came to 17 bases. Germline V gene lookup returns CDR1 KGHSH and CDR2 LQKENI. The CDR3 is 14 residues long. CDR3 protein: CASSPPGLDGELFF. The CDR3 nucleotides read TGTGCCAGCTCACCTCCGGGACTTGACGGTGAACTGTTTTTT.